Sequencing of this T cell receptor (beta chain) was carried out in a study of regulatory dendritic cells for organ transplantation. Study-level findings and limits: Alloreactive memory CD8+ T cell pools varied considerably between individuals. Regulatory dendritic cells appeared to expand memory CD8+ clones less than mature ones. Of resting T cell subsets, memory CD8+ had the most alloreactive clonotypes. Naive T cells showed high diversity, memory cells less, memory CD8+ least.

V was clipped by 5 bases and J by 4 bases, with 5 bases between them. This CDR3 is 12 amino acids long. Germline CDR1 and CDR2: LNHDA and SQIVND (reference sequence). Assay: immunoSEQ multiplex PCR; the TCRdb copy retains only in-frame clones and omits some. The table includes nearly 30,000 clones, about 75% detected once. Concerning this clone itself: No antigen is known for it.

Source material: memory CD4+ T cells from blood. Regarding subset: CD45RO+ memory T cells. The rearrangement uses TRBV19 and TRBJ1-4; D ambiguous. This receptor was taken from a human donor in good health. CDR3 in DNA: TGTGCCAGTAGTCAGCTTAATGAAAAACTGTTTTTT. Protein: CASSQLNEKLFF.